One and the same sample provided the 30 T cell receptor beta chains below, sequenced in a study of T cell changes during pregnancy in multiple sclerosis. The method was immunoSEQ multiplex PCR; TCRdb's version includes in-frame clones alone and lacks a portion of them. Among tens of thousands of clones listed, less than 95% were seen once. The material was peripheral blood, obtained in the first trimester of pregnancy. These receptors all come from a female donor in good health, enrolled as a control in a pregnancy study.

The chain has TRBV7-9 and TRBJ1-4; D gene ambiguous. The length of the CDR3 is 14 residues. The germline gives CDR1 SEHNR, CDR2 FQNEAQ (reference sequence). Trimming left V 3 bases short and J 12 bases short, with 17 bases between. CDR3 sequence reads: CASSLGKGGMELFF. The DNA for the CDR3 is TGTGCCAGCAGCTTGGGCAAAGGAGGCATGGAACTGTTTTTT.

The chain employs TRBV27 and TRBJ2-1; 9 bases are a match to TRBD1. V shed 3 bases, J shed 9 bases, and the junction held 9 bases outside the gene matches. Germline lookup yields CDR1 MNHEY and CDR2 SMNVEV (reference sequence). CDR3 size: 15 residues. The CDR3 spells CASSLRGQGAGEQFF. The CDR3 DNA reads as TGTGCCAGCAGTTTGAGGGGACAGGGAGCTGGTGAGCAGTTCTTC.

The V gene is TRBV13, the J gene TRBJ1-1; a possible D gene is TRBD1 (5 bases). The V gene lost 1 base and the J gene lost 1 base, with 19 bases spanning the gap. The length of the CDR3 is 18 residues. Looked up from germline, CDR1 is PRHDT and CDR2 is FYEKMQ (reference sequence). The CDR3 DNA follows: TGTGCCAGCAGCTTAGTGGCAGGGCGAATCATAAAGAACACTGAAGCTTTCTTT. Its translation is CASSLVAGRIIKNTEAFF.

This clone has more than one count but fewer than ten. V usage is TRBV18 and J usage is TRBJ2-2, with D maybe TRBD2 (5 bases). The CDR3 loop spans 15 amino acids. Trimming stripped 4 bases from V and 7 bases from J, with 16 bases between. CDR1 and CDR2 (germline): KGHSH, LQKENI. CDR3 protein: CASSLSGLANGELFF. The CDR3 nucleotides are TGTGCCAGCTCACTTTCCGGGCTAGCAAACGGGGAGCTGTTTTTT.

The CDR3 DNA reads TGTGCCAGCAGCGTGCAGGGGGGCACAGATACGCAGTATTTT. Protein product: CASSVQGGTDTQYF. This chain connects TRBV9 to TRBJ2-3, with TRBD1 identical over 7 bases. The V and J ends lost 2 bases and 1 base, in that order; junction bases with no gene match: 1. Germline-derived CDR1 and CDR2 are SGDLS and YYNGEE. The CDR3 extends over 14 amino acids.

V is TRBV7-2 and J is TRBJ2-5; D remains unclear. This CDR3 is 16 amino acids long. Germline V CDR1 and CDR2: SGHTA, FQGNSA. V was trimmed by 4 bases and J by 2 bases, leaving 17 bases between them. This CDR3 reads CASSYAVGRPQETQYF. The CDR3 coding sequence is TGTGCCAGCAGCTACGCCGTGGGCAGGCCACAAGAGACCCAGTACTTC.

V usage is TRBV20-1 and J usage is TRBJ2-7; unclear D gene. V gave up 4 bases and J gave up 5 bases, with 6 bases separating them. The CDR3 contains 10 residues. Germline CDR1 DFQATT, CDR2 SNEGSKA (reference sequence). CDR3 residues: CSAILDEQYF. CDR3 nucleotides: TGCAGTGCTATACTCGACGAGCAGTACTTC.

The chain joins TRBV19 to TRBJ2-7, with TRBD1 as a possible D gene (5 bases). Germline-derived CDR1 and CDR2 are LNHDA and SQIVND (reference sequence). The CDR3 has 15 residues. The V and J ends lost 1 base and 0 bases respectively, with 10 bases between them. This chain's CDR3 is CASSIVPDSSYEQYF. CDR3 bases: TGTGCCAGTAGTATAGTCCCCGACAGCTCCTACGAGCAGTACTTC.

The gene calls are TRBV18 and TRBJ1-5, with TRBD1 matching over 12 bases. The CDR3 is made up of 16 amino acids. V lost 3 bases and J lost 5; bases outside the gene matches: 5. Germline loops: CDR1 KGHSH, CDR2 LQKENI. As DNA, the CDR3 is TGTGCCAGCTCACCCGGGACAGGGGGCCGTGATCAGCCCCAGCATTTT. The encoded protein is CASSPGTGGRDQPQHF.

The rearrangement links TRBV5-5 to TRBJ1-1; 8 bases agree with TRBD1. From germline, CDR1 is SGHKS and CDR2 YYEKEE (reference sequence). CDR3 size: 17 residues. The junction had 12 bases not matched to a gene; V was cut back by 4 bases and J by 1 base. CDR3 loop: CASSPVTGGQRNTEAFF. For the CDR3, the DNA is TGTGCCAGCAGCCCGGTAACAGGGGGACAAAGGAACACTGAAGCTTTCTTT.

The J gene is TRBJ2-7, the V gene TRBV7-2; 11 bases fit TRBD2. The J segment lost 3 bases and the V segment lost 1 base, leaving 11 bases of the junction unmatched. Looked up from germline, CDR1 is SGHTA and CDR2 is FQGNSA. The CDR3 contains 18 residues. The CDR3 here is CASSLVPFTSGGYYEQYF. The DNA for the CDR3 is TGTGCCAGCAGCTTAGTCCCCTTTACTAGCGGGGGCTACTACGAGCAGTACTTC.

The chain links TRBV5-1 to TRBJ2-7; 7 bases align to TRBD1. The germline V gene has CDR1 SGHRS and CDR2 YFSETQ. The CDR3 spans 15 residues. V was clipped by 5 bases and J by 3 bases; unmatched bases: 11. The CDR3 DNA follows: TGCGCCAGCAGTACGTTAGGGGGCACCCTCTACGAGCAGTACTTC. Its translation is CASSTLGGTLYEQYF.

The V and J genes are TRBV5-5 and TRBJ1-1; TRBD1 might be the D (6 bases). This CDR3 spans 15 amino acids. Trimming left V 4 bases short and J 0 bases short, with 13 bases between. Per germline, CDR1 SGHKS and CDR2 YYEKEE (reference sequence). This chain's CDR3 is CASSLWGPLNTEAFF. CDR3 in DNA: TGTGCCAGCAGCCTGTGGGGGCCTCTGAACACTGAAGCTTTCTTT.

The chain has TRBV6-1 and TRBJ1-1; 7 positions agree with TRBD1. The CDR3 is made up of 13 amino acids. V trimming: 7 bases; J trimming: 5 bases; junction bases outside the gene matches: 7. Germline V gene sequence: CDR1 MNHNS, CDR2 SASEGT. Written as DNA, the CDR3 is TGTGCCAGCAATGAGGGGGCTGGAACTGAAGCTTTCTTT. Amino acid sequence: CASNEGAGTEAFF.

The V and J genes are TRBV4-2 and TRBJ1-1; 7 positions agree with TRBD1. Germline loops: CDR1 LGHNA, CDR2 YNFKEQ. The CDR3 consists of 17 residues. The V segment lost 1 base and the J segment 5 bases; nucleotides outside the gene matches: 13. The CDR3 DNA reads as TGTGCCAGCAGCCAAGTATACGATCCACAGGGGCCTACTGAAGCTTTCTTT. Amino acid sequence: CASSQVYDPQGPTEAFF.

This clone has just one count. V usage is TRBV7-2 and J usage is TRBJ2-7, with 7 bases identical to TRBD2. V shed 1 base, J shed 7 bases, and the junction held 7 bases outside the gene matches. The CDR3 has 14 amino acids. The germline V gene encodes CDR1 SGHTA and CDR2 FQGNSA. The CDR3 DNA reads TGTGCCAGCAGCTTAGGAGGGGAGGGCTGGGAGCAGTACTTC. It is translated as CASSLGGEGWEQYF.

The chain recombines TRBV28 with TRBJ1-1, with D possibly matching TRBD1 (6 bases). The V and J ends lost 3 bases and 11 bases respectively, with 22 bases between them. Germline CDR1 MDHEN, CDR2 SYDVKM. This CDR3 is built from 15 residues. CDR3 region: CASSFGNTQGRWAFF. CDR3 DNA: TGTGCCAGCAGTTTTGGGAACACACAGGGTCGTTGGGCTTTCTTT.

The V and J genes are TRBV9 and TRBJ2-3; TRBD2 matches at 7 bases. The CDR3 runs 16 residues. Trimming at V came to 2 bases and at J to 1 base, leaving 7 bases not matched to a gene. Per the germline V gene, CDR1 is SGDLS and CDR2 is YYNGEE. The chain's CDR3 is CASSVSGGGGTDTQYF. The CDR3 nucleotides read TGTGCCAGCAGCGTCTCGGGGGGTGGCGGCACAGATACGCAGTATTTT.

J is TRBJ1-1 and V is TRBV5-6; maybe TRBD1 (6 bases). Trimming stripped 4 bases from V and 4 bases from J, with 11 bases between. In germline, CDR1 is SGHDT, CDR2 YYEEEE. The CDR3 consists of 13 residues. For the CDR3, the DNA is TGTGCCAGCAGCCGTACAGGGAGCACTGAAGCTTTCTTT. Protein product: CASSRTGSTEAFF. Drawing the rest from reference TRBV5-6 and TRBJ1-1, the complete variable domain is DAGVTQSPTHLIKTRGQQVTLRCSPKSGHDTVSWYQQALGQGPQFIFQYYEEEERQRGNFPDRFSGHQFPNYSSELNVNALLLGDSALYLCASSRTGSTEAFFGQGTRLTVV.

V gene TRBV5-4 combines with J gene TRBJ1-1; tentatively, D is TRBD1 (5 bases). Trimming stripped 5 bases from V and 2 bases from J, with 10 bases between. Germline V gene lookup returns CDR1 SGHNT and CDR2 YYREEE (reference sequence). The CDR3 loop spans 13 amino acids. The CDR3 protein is CASSFDSNTEAFF. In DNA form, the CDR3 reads TGTGCCAGCAGTTTCGACAGCAACACTGAAGCTTTCTTT.

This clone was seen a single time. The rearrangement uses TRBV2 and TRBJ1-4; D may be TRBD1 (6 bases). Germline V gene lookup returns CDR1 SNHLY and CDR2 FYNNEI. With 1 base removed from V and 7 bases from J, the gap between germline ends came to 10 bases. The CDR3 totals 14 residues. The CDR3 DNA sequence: TGTGCCAGCAGTGAAGACAGGGACGGTGAAAAACTGTTTTTT. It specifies CASSEDRDGEKLFF.

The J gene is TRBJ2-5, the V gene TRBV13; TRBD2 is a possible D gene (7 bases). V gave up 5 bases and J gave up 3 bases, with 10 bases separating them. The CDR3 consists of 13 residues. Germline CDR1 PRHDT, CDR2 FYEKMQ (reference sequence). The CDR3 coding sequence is TGTGCCAGCAGCCGAGGGGGGGAAGAGACCCAGTACTTC. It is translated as CASSRGGEETQYF.

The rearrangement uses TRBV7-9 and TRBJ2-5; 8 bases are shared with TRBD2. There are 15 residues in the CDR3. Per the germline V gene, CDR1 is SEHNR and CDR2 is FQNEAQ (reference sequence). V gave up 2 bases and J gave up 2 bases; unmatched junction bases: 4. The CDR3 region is CASSLTAGVQETQYF. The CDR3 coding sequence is TGTGCCAGCAGCTTAACAGCGGGGGTGCAAGAGACCCAGTACTTC.

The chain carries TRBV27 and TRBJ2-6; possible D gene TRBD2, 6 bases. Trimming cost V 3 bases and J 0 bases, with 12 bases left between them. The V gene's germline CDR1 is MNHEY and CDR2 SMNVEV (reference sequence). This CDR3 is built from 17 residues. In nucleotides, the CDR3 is TGTGCCAGCAGTTTTGGAGGGAGTGGCTCTGGGGCCAACGTCCTGACTTTC. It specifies CASSFGGSGSGANVLTF. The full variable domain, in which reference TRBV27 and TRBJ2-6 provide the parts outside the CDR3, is EAQVTQNPRYLITVTGKKLTVTCSQNMNHEYMSWYRQDPGLGLRQIYYSMNVEVTDKGDVPEGYKVSRKEKRNFPLILESPSPNQTSLYFCASSFGGSGSGANVLTFGAGSRLTVL.

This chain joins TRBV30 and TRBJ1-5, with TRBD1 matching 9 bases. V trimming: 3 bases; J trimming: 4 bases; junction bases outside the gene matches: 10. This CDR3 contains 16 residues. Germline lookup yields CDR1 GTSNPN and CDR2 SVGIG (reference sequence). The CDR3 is CAWSISGTGRNQPQHF. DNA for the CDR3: TGTGCCTGGAGCATTTCCGGGACAGGGAGGAATCAGCCCCAGCATTTT.

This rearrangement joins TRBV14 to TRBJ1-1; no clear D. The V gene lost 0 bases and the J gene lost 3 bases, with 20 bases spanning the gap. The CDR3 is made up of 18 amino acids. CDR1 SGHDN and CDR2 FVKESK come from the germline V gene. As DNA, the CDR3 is TGTGCCAGCAGCCAAGATTTGGCAGTAGAGGGATGGGACACTGAAGCTTTCTTT. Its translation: CASSQDLAVEGWDTEAFF.

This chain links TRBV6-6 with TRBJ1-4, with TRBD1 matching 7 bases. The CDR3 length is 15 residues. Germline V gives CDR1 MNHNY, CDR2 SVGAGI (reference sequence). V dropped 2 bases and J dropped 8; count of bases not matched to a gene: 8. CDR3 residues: CASSYLQGVGEKLFF. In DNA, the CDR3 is TGTGCCAGCAGTTACCTTCAGGGGGTTGGCGAAAAACTGTTTTTT.

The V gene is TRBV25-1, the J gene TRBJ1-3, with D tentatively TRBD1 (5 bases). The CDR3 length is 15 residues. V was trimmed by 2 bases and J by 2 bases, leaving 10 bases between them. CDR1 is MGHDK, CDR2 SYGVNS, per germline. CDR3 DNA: TGTGCCAGCAGTGAAGACTGGGGGGCTGGAAACACCATATATTTT. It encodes CASSEDWGAGNTIYF. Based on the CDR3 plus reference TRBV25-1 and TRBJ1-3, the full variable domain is EADIYQTPRYLVIGTGKKITLECSQTMGHDKMYWYQQDPGMELHLIHYSYGVNSTEKGDLSSESTVSRIRTEHFPLTLESARPSHTSQYLCASSEDWGAGNTIYFGEGSWLTVV.

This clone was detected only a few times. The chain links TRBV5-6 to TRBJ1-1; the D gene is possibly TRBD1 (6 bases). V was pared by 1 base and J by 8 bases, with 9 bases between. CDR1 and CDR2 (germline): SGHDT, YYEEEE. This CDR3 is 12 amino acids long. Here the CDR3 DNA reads TGTGCCAGCAGCTTGCCCGGGACAGAAGCTTTCTTT. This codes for CASSLPGTEAFF.

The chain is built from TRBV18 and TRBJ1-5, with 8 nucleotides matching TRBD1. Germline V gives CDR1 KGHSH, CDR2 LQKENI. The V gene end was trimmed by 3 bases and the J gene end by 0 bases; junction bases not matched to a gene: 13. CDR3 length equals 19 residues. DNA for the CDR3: TGTGCCAGCTCACCTTTCGCGGGACAGGTCGGGGATAGCAATCAGCCCCAGCATTTT. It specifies CASSPFAGQVGDSNQPQHF.